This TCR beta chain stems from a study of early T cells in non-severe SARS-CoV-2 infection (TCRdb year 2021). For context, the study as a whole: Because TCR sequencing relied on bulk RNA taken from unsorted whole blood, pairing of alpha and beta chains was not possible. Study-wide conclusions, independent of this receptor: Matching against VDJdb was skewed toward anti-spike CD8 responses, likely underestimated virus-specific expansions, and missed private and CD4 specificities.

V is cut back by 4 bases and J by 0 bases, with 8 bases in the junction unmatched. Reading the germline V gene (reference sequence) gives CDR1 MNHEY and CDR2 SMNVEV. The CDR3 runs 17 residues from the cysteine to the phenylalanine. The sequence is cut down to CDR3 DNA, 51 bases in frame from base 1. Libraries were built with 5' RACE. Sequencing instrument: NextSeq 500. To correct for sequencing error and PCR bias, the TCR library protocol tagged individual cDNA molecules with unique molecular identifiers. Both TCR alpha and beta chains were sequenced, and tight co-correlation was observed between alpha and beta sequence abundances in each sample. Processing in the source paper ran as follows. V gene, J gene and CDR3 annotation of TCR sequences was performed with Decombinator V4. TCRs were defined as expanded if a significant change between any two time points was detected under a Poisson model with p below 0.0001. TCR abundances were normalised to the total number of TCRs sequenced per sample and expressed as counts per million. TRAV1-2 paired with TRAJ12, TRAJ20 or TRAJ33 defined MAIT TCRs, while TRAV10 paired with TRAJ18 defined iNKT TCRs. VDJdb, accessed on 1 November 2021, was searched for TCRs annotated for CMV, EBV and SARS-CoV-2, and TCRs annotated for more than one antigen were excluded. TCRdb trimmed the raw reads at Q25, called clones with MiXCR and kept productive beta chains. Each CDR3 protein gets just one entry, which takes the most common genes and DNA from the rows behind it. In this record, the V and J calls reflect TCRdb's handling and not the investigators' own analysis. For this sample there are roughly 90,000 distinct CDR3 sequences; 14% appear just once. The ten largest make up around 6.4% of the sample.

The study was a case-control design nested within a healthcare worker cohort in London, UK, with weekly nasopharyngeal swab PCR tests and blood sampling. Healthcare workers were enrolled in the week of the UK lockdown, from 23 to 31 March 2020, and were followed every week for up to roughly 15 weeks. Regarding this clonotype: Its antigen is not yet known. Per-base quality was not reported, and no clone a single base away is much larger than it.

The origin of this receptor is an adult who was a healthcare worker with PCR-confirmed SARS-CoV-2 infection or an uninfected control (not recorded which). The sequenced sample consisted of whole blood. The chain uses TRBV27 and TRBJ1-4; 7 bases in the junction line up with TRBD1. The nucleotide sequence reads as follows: TGTGCCAGCAGTTGGGACAGCCGTACCGCAACTAATGAAAAACTGTTTTTT. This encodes CASSWDSRTATNEKLFF. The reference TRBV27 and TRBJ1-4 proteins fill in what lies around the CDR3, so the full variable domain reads EAQVTQNPRYLITVTGKKLTVTCSQNMNHEYMSWYRQDPGLGLRQIYYSMNVEVTDKGDVPEGYKVSRKEKRNFPLILESPSPNQTSLYFCASSWDSRTATNEKLFFGSGTQLSVL.